This TCR beta chain appears in the sequencing data of a study of T cells in Graves' hyperthyroidism and ophthalmopathy. At least ten counts were recorded for this clonotype. Using RNA transcripts as the source, TCR beta CDR3 regions were amplified. First-round RT-PCR targeting the TCR CDR3 was performed with the HTBI primer set. TCRdb analysed the multiplex PCR reads with MiXCR anew, one entry per CDR3 protein. The sample includes about 290,000 distinct CDR3 sequences, roughly 13% seen only once; the top ten take 7.9%. The CDR3 spans 15 residues. Losses at the gene ends were 7 bases for V and 3 bases for J; bases not matched to a gene: 7. In germline, CDR1 is MDHEN, CDR2 SYDVKM.

Material for sequencing was blood. This sequence was found in a woman in her thirties or forties with Graves' hyperthyroidism. The chain has TRBV28 and TRBJ2-7, with 12 bases aligning to TRBD2. The CDR3: CASIRLAGVDYEQYF. In DNA, the CDR3 is TGTGCCAGCATTCGACTAGCGGGAGTTGACTACGAGCAGTACTTC.